The clone carrying this T cell receptor (beta chain) has ten or more counts. The antigen is undetermined. Production of TCR cDNA was by 5'RACE template switching, which also added a universal primer site and UMIs. TCRdb ran MiXCR on the 5' RACE reads and lists one entry per CDR3 protein. The profile shows 300,000 to 400,000 distinct CDR3 sequences, under 7.5% of them singletons. This entry belongs to a study of T cells after yellow fever vaccination. Trimming removed 3 bases at V and 5 bases at J, with 13 bases between. The CDR3 is 14 residues long. Study-level findings and limits: Contaminants from the bulk population, in the form of abundant clonotypes, could be found in FACS-sorted repertoires. At 95% to 97% for CD4 and 70% to 90% for CD8, most primary-vaccination clones showed up again after the booster. Clonotypes found in both CD4 and CD8 compartments made up a small share.

Material: PBMCs, obtained 5 days after the yellow fever booster vaccination. J is TRBJ2-5 and V is TRBV12-3 or TRBV12-4; the D gene is possibly TRBD1 (6 bases). The receptor was derived from a man aged 30 to 45 who received the YFV17D yellow fever vaccine. CDR3 nucleotides: TGTGCCAGCAGTTTGGGACAAGGGGTGGAGACCCAGTACTTC. Protein product: CASSLGQGVETQYF.